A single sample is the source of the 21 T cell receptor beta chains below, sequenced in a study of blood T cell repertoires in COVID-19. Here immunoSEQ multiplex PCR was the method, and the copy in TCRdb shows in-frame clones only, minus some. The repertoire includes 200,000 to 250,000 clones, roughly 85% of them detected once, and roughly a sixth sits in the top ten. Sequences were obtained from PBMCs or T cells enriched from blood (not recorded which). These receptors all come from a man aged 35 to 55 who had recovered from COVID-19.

The CDR3 region is CSVERGREAFF. The CDR3 coding sequence is TGCAGCGTTGAAAGGGGAAGGGAAGCTTTCTTT. V is TRBV29-1 and J is TRBJ1-1; D may be TRBD1 (5 bases). V dropped 2 bases and J dropped 8 bases, with 9 bases sitting between them. Germline V CDR1 and CDR2: SQVTM, ANQGSEA. CDR3 length: 11 amino acids.

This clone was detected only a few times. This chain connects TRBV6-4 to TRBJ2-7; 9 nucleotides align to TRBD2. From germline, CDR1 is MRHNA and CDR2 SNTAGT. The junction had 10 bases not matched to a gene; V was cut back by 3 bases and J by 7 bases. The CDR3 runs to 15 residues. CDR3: CASSEEASGISEQYF. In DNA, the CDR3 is TGTGCCAGCAGTGAAGAGGCTAGCGGGATCTCGGAGCAGTACTTC.

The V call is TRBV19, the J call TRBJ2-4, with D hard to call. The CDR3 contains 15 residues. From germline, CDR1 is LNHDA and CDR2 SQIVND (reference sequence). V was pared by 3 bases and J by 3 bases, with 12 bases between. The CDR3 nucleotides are TGTGCCAGTAGTATTGGAACGCGGCACAAAAACATTCAGTACTTC. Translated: CASSIGTRHKNIQYF. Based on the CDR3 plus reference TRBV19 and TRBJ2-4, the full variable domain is DGGITQSPKYLFRKEGQNVTLSCEQNLNHDAMYWYRQDPGQGLRLIYYSQIVNDFQKGDIAEGYSVSREKKESFPLTVTSAQKNPTAFYLCASSIGTRHKNIQYFGAGTRLSVL.

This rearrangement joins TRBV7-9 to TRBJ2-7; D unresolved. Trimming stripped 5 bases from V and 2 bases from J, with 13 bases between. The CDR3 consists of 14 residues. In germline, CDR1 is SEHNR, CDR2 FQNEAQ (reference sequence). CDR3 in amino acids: CASSGRLPPYEQYF. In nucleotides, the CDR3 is TGTGCCAGCAGCGGTCGACTTCCCCCCTACGAGCAGTACTTC.

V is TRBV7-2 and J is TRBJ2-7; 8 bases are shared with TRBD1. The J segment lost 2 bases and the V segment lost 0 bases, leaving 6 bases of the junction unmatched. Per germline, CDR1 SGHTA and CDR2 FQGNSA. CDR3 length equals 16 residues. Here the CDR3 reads CASSLARWTGTYEQYF. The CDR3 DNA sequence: TGTGCCAGCAGCTTAGCTCGTTGGACAGGGACCTACGAGCAGTACTTC. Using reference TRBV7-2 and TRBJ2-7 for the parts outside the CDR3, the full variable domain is GAGVSQSPSNKVTEKGKDVELRCDPISGHTALYWYRQSLGQGLEFLIYFQGNSAPDKSGLPSDRFSAERTGGSVSTLTIQRTQQEDSAVYLCASSLARWTGTYEQYFGPGTRLTVT.

In DNA form, the CDR3 reads TGTGCCAGCAGTTTAACCGGGACTAGCGGGGGACTCTACGAGCAGTACTTC. Its translation is CASSLTGTSGGLYEQYF. The rearrangement links TRBV27 to TRBJ2-7, with 14 bases lining up with TRBD2. CDR1 MNHEY and CDR2 SMNVEV come from the germline V gene (reference sequence). This CDR3 region has 17 residues. V shed 2 bases, J shed 3 bases, and the junction held 6 bases outside the gene matches.

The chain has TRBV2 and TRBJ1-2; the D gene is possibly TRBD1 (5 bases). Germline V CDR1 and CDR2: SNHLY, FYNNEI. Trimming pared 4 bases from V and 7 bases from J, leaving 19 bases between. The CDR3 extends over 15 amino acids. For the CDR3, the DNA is TGTGCCAGCAGTGTTCGTATTGGGGCTAGGGGTGGCTACACCTTC. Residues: CASSVRIGARGGYTF.

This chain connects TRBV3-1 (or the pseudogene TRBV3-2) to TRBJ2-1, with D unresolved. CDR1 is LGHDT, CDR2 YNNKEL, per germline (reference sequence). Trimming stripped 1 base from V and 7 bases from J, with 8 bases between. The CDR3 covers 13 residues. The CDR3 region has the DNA TGTGCCAGCAGCCAAGCGTCTGAGAATGAGCAGTTCTTC. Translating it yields CASSQASENEQFF.

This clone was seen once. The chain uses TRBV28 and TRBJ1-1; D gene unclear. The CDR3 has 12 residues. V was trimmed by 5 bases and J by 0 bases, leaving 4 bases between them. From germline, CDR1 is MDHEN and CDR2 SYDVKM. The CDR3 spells CASSLLNTEAFF. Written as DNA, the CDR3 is TGTGCCAGCAGTCTCCTGAACACTGAAGCTTTCTTT.

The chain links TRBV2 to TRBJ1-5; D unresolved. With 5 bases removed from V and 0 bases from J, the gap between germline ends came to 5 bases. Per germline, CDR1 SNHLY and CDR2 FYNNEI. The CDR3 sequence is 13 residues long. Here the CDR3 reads CASSTDSNQPQHF. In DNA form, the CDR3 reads TGTGCCAGCAGTACAGATAGCAATCAGCCCCAGCATTTT. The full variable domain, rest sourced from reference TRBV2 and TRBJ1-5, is EPEVTQTPSHQVTQMGQEVILRCVPISNHLYFYWYRQILGQKVEFLVSFYNNEISEKSEIFDDQFSVERPDGSNFTLKIRSTKLEDSAMYFCASSTDSNQPQHFGDGTRLSIL.

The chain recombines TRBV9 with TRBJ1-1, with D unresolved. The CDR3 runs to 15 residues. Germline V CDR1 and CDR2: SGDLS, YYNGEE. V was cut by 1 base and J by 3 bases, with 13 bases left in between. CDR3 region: CASSVLNDWDTEAFF. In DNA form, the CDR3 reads TGTGCCAGCAGCGTATTGAACGACTGGGACACTGAAGCTTTCTTT.

The CDR3 bases are TGTGCCAGCACAAGGAGCGGAGCGGGAGAGGCGGGCGAGCAGTACTTC. Translating it yields CASTRSGAGEAGEQYF. This rearrangement joins TRBV2 to TRBJ2-7; 8 bases map to TRBD2. The ends lost 7 bases at V and 6 bases at J; junction bases unmatched: 17. Germline V gene data show CDR1 as SNHLY and CDR2 as FYNNEI. The CDR3 extends over 16 amino acids.

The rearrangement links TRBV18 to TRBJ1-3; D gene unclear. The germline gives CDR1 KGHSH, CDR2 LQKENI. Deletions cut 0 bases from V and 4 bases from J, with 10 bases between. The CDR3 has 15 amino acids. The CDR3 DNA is TGTGCCAGCTCACCACCTGGCGTCGGGGGAAACACCATATATTTT. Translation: CASSPPGVGGNTIYF.

CDR3 nucleotide sequence: TGTGCCAGCAGCGTAGACCCCCTCTACAGGGCTGGGGCCAACGTCCTGACTTTC. Translated, it gives CASSVDPLYRAGANVLTF. The rearrangement links TRBV9 to TRBJ2-6; perhaps TRBD1 as D (6 bases). V was clipped by 0 bases and J by 2 bases, with 15 bases between them. CDR1 is SGDLS, CDR2 YYNGEE, per germline. The CDR3 consists of 18 residues.

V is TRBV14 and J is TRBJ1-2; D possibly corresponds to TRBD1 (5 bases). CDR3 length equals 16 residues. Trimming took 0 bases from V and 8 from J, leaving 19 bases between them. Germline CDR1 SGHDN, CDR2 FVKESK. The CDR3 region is CASSQDLSPRVSGYTF. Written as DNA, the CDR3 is TGTGCCAGCAGCCAAGATCTTTCGCCCAGGGTGAGCGGCTACACCTTC.

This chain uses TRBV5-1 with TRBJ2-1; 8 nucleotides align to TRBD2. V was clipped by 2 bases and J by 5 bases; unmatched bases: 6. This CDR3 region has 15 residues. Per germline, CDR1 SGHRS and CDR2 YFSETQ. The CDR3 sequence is CASSFLAGKDNEQFF. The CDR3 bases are TGCGCCAGCAGCTTTCTAGCGGGTAAAGACAATGAGCAGTTCTTC.

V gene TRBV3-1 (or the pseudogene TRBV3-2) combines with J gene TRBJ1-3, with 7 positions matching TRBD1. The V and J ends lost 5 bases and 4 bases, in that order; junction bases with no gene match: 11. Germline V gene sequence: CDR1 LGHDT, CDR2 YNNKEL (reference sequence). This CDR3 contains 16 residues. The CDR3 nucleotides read TGTGCCAGCAGCGCCCGGGACAGATTATCCGGAAACACCATATATTTT. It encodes CASSARDRLSGNTIYF.

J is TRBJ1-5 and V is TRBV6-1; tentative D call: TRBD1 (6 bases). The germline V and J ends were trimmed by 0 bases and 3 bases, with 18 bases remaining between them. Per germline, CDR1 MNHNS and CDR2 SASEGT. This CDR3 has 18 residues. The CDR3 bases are TGTGCCAGCAGTGAAGCGCTTCTTGGGCAGGGGTCCAATCAGCCCCAGCATTTT. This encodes CASSEALLGQGSNQPQHF.

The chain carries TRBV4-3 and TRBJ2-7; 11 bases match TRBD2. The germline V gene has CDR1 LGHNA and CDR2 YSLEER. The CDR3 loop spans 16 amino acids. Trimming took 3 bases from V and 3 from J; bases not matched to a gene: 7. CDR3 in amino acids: CASSQWTGTSGYEQYF. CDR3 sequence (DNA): TGCGCCAGCAGCCAGTGGACGGGGACTAGCGGCTACGAGCAGTACTTC.

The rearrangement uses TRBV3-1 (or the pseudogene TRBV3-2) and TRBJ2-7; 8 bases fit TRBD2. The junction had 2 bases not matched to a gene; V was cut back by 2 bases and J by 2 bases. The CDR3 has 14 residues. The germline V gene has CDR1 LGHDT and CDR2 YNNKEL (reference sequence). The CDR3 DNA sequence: TGTGCCAGCAGCCAAACGGGAGGGACCTACGAGCAGTACTTC. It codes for CASSQTGGTYEQYF.

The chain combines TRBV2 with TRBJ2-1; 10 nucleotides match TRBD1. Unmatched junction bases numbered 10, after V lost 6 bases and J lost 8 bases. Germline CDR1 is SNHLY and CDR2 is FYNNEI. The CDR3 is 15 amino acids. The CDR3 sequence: CASRPDRGTVYEQFF. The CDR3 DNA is TGTGCCAGCAGACCGGACAGGGGGACTGTATATGAGCAGTTCTTC.